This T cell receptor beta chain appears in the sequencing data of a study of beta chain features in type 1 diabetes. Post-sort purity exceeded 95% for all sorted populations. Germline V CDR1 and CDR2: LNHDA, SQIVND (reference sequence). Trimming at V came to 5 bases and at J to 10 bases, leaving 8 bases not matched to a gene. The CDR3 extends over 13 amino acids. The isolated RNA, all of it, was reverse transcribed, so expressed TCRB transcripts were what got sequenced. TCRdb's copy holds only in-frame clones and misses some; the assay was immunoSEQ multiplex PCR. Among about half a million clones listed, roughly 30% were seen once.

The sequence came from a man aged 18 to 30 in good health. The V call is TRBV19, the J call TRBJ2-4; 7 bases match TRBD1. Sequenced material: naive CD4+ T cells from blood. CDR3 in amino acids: CASSLEGDSIQYF. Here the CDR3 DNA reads TGTGCCAGTAGTCTGGAAGGGGACAGTATTCAGTACTTC.